The 5 T cell receptor beta chains given below trace back to one sample, sequenced in a study of cytomegalovirus exposure and HLA in healthy donors. PCR was performed using 60 Vbeta and 13 Jbeta primers. Method: immunoSEQ multiplex PCR; TCRdb's copy keeps in-frame clones and lacks some. The sample lists around 150,000 clones, around 79% occurring once. Specimen: PBMCs. All receptors derive from a male donor in good health and CMV-seronegative.

V gene TRBV14 combines with J gene TRBJ2-2; D possibly corresponds to TRBD2 (5 bases). The CDR3 extends over 17 amino acids. V lost 1 base, J lost 5 bases, and 17 bases lay in between. Germline V CDR1 and CDR2: SGHDN, FVKESK. The CDR3 region is CASSQGRAALGTGELFF. DNA of the CDR3: TGTGCCAGCAGCCAAGGAAGAGCGGCCCTAGGGACCGGGGAGCTGTTTTTT.

The V call is TRBV25-1, the J call TRBJ1-3; D is perhaps TRBD1 (5 bases). Germline loops: CDR1 MGHDK, CDR2 SYGVNS. This CDR3 comprises 15 residues. Trimming left V 5 bases short and J 2 bases short, with 13 bases between. The CDR3 region is CASSRVGGTGNTIYF. The CDR3 coding sequence is TGTGCCAGCAGTAGGGTCGGGGGAACTGGAAACACCATATATTTT.

This clone was counted a few times. This sequence joins TRBV13 and TRBJ2-1; 12 positions agree with TRBD2. The germline V gene has CDR1 PRHDT and CDR2 FYEKMQ (reference sequence). J was trimmed by 9 bases and V by 4 bases; bases with no gene match: 10. CDR3 length equals 16 residues. The CDR3 nucleotides read TGTGCCAGCAGCTCTAACCTAGCGGGGGGGCCTAGTGAGCAGTTCTTC. Translation: CASSSNLAGGPSEQFF.

This rearrangement joins TRBV5-1 to TRBJ2-3; tentative D call: TRBD2 (5 bases). CDR1 and CDR2 (germline): SGHRS, YFSETQ. This CDR3 has 16 residues. V was shortened by 0 bases and J by 5 bases, with 16 bases between the two germline ends. The CDR3 sequence is CASSLGTHAKRDTQYF. Written as DNA, the CDR3 is TGCGCCAGCAGCTTGGGGACTCACGCCAAGCGAGATACGCAGTATTTT.

The V call is TRBV5-8, the J call TRBJ1-5; D remains ambiguous. Trimming took off 0 bases at V and 4 bases at J, with 5 bases between the two ends. The CDR3 has 13 residues. The germline CDR1 and CDR2 sequences are SGHTS and YDEGEE. In DNA, the CDR3 is TGTGCCAGCAGCTTGGAACTGAATCAGCCCCAGCATTTT. Its protein is CASSLELNQPQHF.